What follows are 9 T cell receptor beta chains derived from one specimen sequenced in a study of T cell responses to AZD1222 COVID-19 vaccine. This table comes from immunoSEQ multiplex PCR, and its TCRdb copy is limited to in-frame clones, with some not included. In the table there are 130,000 to 150,000 clones, about nine tenths of which are singletons. The sample in question was peripheral blood, obtained on day 0 of AZD1222 vaccination. The receptors were gathered from an adult in good health.

V gene TRBV19 combines with J gene TRBJ1-1, with 9 bases that match TRBD1. V lost 5 bases and J lost 1; bases outside the gene matches: 8. The CDR3 loop spans 16 amino acids. CDR1 is LNHDA and CDR2 is SQIVND in the germline V gene (reference sequence). DNA for the CDR3: TGTGCCAGTAGTGGCCTGGGACAGGGACCGAACACTGAAGCTTTCTTT. Translated, it gives CASSGLGQGPNTEAFF.

The chain is built from TRBV28 and TRBJ1-2; no definite D call. With 4 bases removed from V and 5 bases from J, the gap between germline ends came to 14 bases. The CDR3 covers 14 residues. Germline V lookup: CDR1 MDHEN, CDR2 SYDVKM. CDR3: CASSSTGPPYGYTF. CDR3 nucleotide sequence: TGTGCCAGCAGTTCCACCGGACCCCCGTATGGCTACACCTTC.

This chain links TRBV7-2 with TRBJ2-3; D is possibly TRBD1 (6 bases). Trimming removed 4 bases from V and 0 bases from J, with 11 bases in between. The V gene's germline CDR1 is SGHTA and CDR2 FQGNSA. The CDR3 is made up of 15 amino acids. The CDR3 sequence: CASSSQGISTDTQYF. The CDR3 DNA reads as TGTGCCAGCAGCTCACAGGGTATAAGCACAGATACGCAGTATTTT.

The J gene is TRBJ2-7, the V gene TRBV28; a possible D gene is TRBD2 (6 bases). CDR1 is MDHEN and CDR2 is SYDVKM in the germline V gene. Trimming removed 5 bases at V and 0 bases at J, with 14 bases between. This CDR3 contains 15 residues. In nucleotides, the CDR3 is TGTGCCAGCAGTCACTCAACGGGACTCTCCTACGAGCAGTACTTC. Amino acids: CASSHSTGLSYEQYF.

The rearrangement links TRBV25-1 to TRBJ2-6, with D hard to call. V was shortened by 1 base and J by 0 bases, with 7 bases between the two germline ends. Germline assignment: CDR1 MGHDK and CDR2 SYGVNS. This CDR3 has 16 amino acids. CDR3 bases: TGTGCCAGCAGTGAATCAGCGCACTCTGGGGCCAACGTCCTGACTTTC. As protein: CASSESAHSGANVLTF.

The chain uses TRBV7-3 and TRBJ1-1, with D uncertain. This CDR3 region has 13 residues. V was trimmed by 5 bases and J by 4 bases, leaving 11 bases between them. Looked up from germline, CDR1 is SGHTA and CDR2 is FQGTGA. The CDR3 loop reads CASSTDGTTEAFF. Written as DNA, the CDR3 is TGTGCCAGCAGCACCGACGGTACCACTGAAGCTTTCTTT. The full variable domain, with the rest looked up from reference TRBV7-3 and TRBJ1-1, is GAGVSQTPSNKVTEKGKYVELRCDPISGHTALYWYRQSLGQGPEFLIYFQGTGAADDSGLPNDRFFAVRPEGSVSTLKIQRTERGDSAVYLCASSTDGTTEAFFGQGTRLTVV.

As regards this clone: Within the sample, other DNA sequences also encode this same CDR3. The chain is built from TRBV18 and TRBJ2-7, with a weak D call TRBD2 (6 bases). The germline gives CDR1 KGHSH, CDR2 LQKENI. V was cut by 6 bases and J by 6 bases, with 12 bases left in between. The CDR3 runs 12 residues. As DNA, the CDR3 is TGTGCCAGCTCCCCCCAGGGAGGCGAGCAGTACTTC. It codes for CASSPQGGEQYF.

The CDR3 spells CASSSGQDPNYGYTF. CDR3 DNA sequence: TGTGCCAGCAGTTCCGGACAGGACCCTAACTATGGCTACACCTTC. J is TRBJ1-2 and V is TRBV28; 7 bases are shared with TRBD1. Per the germline V gene, CDR1 is MDHEN and CDR2 is SYDVKM. The V segment lost 4 bases and the J segment 0 bases; nucleotides outside the gene matches: 5. CDR3 size: 15 residues.

The V and J genes are TRBV6-5 and TRBJ2-1; D is ambiguous. The V end was cut by 6 bases, the J end by 4 bases, with 10 bases between. The CDR3 has 13 amino acids. CDR1 is MNHEY, CDR2 SVGAGI, per germline. Written as DNA, the CDR3 is TGTGCCAGCAGCACGCCTTCTTACAATGAGCAGTTCTTC. Translation gives CASSTPSYNEQFF.